The subject of this entry is one TCR beta chain. Its antigen is not identified. The data were produced by immunoSEQ multiplex PCR, yet TCRdb's version contains in-frame clones alone and is incomplete. Altogether 70,000 or so clones are present, about 89% being singletons, with the ten largest covering roughly 30%. This sample stems from a study of siplizumab effects on memory and regulatory T cells. Study-level results: It was not possible to assign a naive or memory phenotype to roughly 80-97% of proliferating CD4+ or CD8+ clones. Few alloreactive clones mapped to unstimulated subsets. Naive T cell populations appeared to exhibit greater diversity than memory cells and appeared to be major alloresponse contributors.

Germline-derived CDR1 and CDR2 are SNHLY and FYNNEI. Trimming shortened V by 6 bases and J by 6 bases, and 14 bases separated the two germline ends. The CDR3 covers 13 residues. The chain carries TRBV2 and TRBJ1-1, with D possibly TRBD1 on 5 matching bases. The receptor's source is a human donor in good health. The sequenced sample consisted of CD8+ T cells sorted from blood. Written as DNA, the CDR3 is TGTGCCAGCAGACAGGAAGAGTTTGCTGAAGCTTTCTTT. Translation: CASRQEEFAEAFF.